This T cell receptor (beta chain) is from a study of response to subunit inactivated influenza vaccine. MiXCR, run by TCRdb on the RT-PCR reads, gives a single entry per CDR3 protein. The sample includes 500,000 to 650,000 distinct CDR3 sequences, 7.5% to 8.5% seen only once; the top ten take about an eighth. At least ten counts were recorded for this clonotype. The antigen remains unidentified. General observations from the study: Researchers suggested that each seasonal influenza vaccination recruits few new T cells.

Material: PBMCs from blood, obtained 23 months after vaccination. The clonotype comes from a man between 45 and 75 years old who received an inactivated influenza vaccine.

CDR3 DNA sequence: TGCAGCGGGGCGGGCAGGGGTTCCTACAATGAGCAGTTCTTC. It translates to CSGAGRGSYNEQFF. V gene TRBV29-1 combines with J gene TRBJ2-1; tentative D call: TRBD1 (6 bases). CDR1 SQVTM and CDR2 ANQGSEA come from the germline V gene. V lost 7 bases, J lost 1 base, and 14 bases lay in between. This CDR3 is built from 14 residues.